These 27 T cell receptor beta chains were sequenced from one sample in a study of cytomegalovirus exposure and HLA in healthy donors. PCR primers comprised 60 Vbeta and 13 Jbeta primers. Some clones are missing from TCRdb's copy, which holds only in-frame ones; the method was immunoSEQ multiplex PCR. The sample shows more than 150,000 clones, around 81% of them seen only once. Sequenced input: PBMCs. Receptors originate from a woman in her late teens or twenties in good health and CMV-seropositive.

Only a few counts were recorded for this clone. The chain uses TRBV7-2 and TRBJ1-2; 8 bases align to TRBD1. J lost 4 bases, V lost 6 bases, and 10 bases had no gene match. Looked up from germline, CDR1 is SGHTA and CDR2 is FQGNSA. The CDR3 length is 15 residues. CDR3 residues: CASSPRQGAGYGYTF. CDR3 nucleotides: TGTGCCAGCAGTCCCAGGCAGGGGGCGGGCTATGGCTACACCTTC.

As concerns this clone: An end of the junction differs from the germline gene, which may be a read error. The same CDR3 also results from other DNA sequences found in this sample. V gene TRBV5-1 combines with J gene TRBJ2-2; no definite D call. The germline gives CDR1 SGHRS, CDR2 YFSETQ. This CDR3 comprises 15 residues. The CDR3 reads CASSLSGANTGELFF. CDR3 DNA sequence: TGCGCTAGCAGCTTGTCCGGTGCTAACACCGGGGAGCTGTTTTTT.

The V call is TRBV5-5, the J call TRBJ1-4; TRBD1 agrees at 12 bases. The CDR3 covers 16 residues. The germline gives CDR1 SGHKS, CDR2 YYEKEE (reference sequence). The V segment lost 4 bases and the J segment 3 bases; nucleotides outside the gene matches: 4. DNA of the CDR3: TGTGCCAGCAGCCGGGGACAGGGGGCTTCTAATGAAAAACTGTTTTTT. This codes for CASSRGQGASNEKLFF.

This chain joins TRBV7-6 and TRBJ1-1, with D perhaps matching TRBD1 (6 bases). Germline-derived CDR1 and CDR2 are SGHVS and FNYEAQ. Trimming cost V 5 bases and J 5 bases, with 18 bases left between them. This CDR3 region has 15 residues. The CDR3 coding sequence is TGTGCCAGCAGCACCCAGAGCCGCCAGGGGACTGAAGCTTTCTTT. It yields the protein CASSTQSRQGTEAFF.

The chain recombines TRBV6-1 with TRBJ1-2; 7 bases line up with TRBD1. This CDR3 region has 13 residues. CDR1 and CDR2 (germline): MNHNS, SASEGT. The trim removed 8 bases at V and 6 bases at J, leaving 9 bases unmatched. The CDR3 nucleotides are TGTGCCAGCTCCTTACAGGGGCAAGATGGCTACACCTTC. Protein sequence: CASSLQGQDGYTF.

This chain joins TRBV2 and TRBJ1-4, with 7 bases identical to TRBD1. The CDR3 is made up of 14 amino acids. CDR1 is SNHLY and CDR2 is FYNNEI in the germline V gene. V lost 4 bases, J lost 6 bases, and 5 bases stayed unmatched. CDR3 amino acids: CASSGKGAYEKLFF. The CDR3 nucleotides read TGTGCCAGCAGTGGAAAGGGGGCTTATGAAAAACTGTTTTTT.

The gene calls are TRBV4-2 and TRBJ2-3; TRBD2 aligns across 12 bases. Unmatched junction bases numbered 2, after V lost 3 bases and J lost 4 bases. This CDR3 is 15 amino acids long. The germline V gene has CDR1 LGHNA and CDR2 YNFKEQ. CDR3 nucleotides: TGTGCCAGCAGCCAGGGACTAGCGGGCGCAGATACGCAGTATTTT. Translation: CASSQGLAGADTQYF.

V is TRBV6-1 and J is TRBJ2-4, with no clear D. The CDR3 has 15 amino acids. Germline CDR1 is MNHNS and CDR2 is SASEGT. V shed 4 bases and J shed 3 bases, with 13 bases lying between them. This chain's CDR3 is CASSATPQDKNIQYF. CDR3 DNA sequence: TGTGCCAGCAGTGCAACCCCCCAGGACAAAAACATTCAGTACTTC.

This sequence joins TRBV4-3 and TRBJ1-2, with D possibly matching TRBD1 (6 bases). The germline CDR1 and CDR2 sequences are LGHNA and YSLEER. This CDR3 region has 15 residues. Trimming took 0 bases from V and 8 from J, leaving 16 bases between them. The CDR3 loop reads CASSQDRDTTRGYTF. DNA for the CDR3: TGCGCCAGCAGCCAAGATCGGGACACCACTAGGGGCTACACCTTC.

The V call is TRBV7-3, the J call TRBJ2-3; TRBD1 aligns across 7 bases. Germline loops: CDR1 SGHTA, CDR2 FQGTGA. This CDR3 is 15 amino acids long. After removal of 5 bases from V and 6 bases from J, the junction contained 11 bases not matched to a gene. CDR3 bases: TGTGCCAGCAGCGCCCGGACAGGTGGTATGGATACGCAGTATTTT. Translation: CASSARTGGMDTQYF.

This clone has just one count. For the CDR3, the DNA is TGCACCCCCGGCGGGGCTGGTGGCTACACCTTC. This translates into CTPGGAGGYTF. The chain recombines TRBV20-1 with TRBJ1-2; D perhaps matches TRBD1 (5 bases). Looked up from germline, CDR1 is DFQATT and CDR2 is SNEGSKA (reference sequence). This CDR3 is 11 amino acids long.

This chain links TRBV27 with TRBJ1-6; D gene uncertain. CDR3 length: 16 amino acids. The V gene lost 0 bases and the J gene lost 9 bases, with 15 bases spanning the gap. CDR1 and CDR2 from the germline V gene are MNHEY and SMNVEV (reference sequence). As DNA, the CDR3 is TGTGCCAGCAGTTTATCCGGCGGCTTCCTAATTTCACCCCTCCACTTT. As protein: CASSLSGGFLISPLHF.

The chain uses TRBV6-6 and TRBJ2-7, with 8 nucleotides matching TRBD2. The CDR3 totals 13 residues. V gave up 6 bases and J gave up 5 bases; unmatched junction bases: 6. Germline assignment: CDR1 MNHNY and CDR2 SVGAGI (reference sequence). The CDR3 coding sequence is TGTGCCAGCAGCCCTACCGGGGGGGACGAGCAGTACTTC. Translated, it gives CASSPTGGDEQYF.

The chain recombines TRBV9 with TRBJ2-3; tentatively, D is TRBD2 (5 bases). Germline lookup yields CDR1 SGDLS and CDR2 YYNGEE. V was trimmed by 3 bases and J by 2 bases, leaving 10 bases between them. The CDR3 sequence is 14 residues long. The CDR3 spells CASSEQRATDTQYF. For the CDR3, the DNA is TGTGCCAGCAGCGAGCAGAGGGCCACAGATACGCAGTATTTT.

This chain links TRBV5-4 with TRBJ1-3; D ambiguous. CDR1 and CDR2 from the germline V gene are SGHNT and YYREEE (reference sequence). Trimming pared 1 base from V and 5 bases from J, leaving 16 bases between. This CDR3 comprises 16 residues. The CDR3 reads CASSLPGDIGRNTIYF. CDR3 sequence (DNA): TGTGCCAGCAGCTTGCCCGGGGATATAGGGAGAAACACCATATATTTT.

The chain links TRBV4-1 to TRBJ1-4; D may be TRBD1 (6 bases). The germline V gene encodes CDR1 MGHRA and CDR2 YSYEKL. The CDR3 spans 17 residues. The V gene lost 0 bases and the J gene lost 4 bases, with 15 bases spanning the gap. CDR3 in amino acids: CASSQDGGGLGNEKLFF. In DNA form, the CDR3 reads TGCGCCAGCAGCCAAGATGGGGGGGGCCTGGGTAATGAAAAACTGTTTTTT.

V and J are TRBV28 and TRBJ2-1; 12 nucleotides agree with TRBD2. The germline V gene has CDR1 MDHEN and CDR2 SYDVKM. Unmatched junction bases numbered 9, after V lost 1 base and J lost 5 bases. CDR3 length: 18 amino acids. CDR3 nucleotides: TGTGCCAGCAGTTTATCCTTTAGACTAGCGGGGGCCCACAATGAGCAGTTCTTC. Translation gives CASSLSFRLAGAHNEQFF.

V gene TRBV9 combines with J gene TRBJ2-5; possibly TRBD2 for D (6 bases). The J call may be faulty, since TRBJ2-7 better matches the DNA end. The germline V gene encodes CDR1 SGDLS and CDR2 YYNGEE. The CDR3 length is 15 residues. The CDR3 here is CASSRSGDNAYEQYF. The CDR3, as DNA: TGTGCCAGCAGCCGTAGCGGCGACAACGCATACGAGCAGTACTTC.

In this sample, this clone turned up once. CDR3 sequence reads: CASSQDFIAGLLMDEQFF. CDR3 bases: TGCGCCAGCAGCCAAGATTTTATTGCAGGACTCCTCATGGATGAGCAGTTCTTC. The genes are TRBV4-1 and TRBJ2-1; possibly TRBD2 for D (5 bases). Per the germline V gene, CDR1 is MGHRA and CDR2 is YSYEKL. This CDR3 is built from 18 residues. With 0 bases removed from V and 8 bases from J, the gap between germline ends came to 23 bases.

CDR3 coding DNA: TGTGCCAGCTCAGAACAGGGGGCGCGCACTGAAGCTTTCTTT. Its protein product is CASSEQGARTEAFF. The chain has TRBV18 and TRBJ1-1; 9 nucleotides match TRBD1. This CDR3 contains 14 residues. With 5 bases clipped from V and 4 bases from J, the junction kept 5 bases outside the gene matches. CDR1 KGHSH and CDR2 LQKENI come from the germline V gene.

This clone was counted a single time. This chain links TRBV27 with TRBJ1-4, with 7 nucleotides matching TRBD1. With 4 bases clipped from V and 4 bases from J, the junction kept 3 bases outside the gene matches. The CDR3 is 14 amino acids. In germline, CDR1 is MNHEY, CDR2 SMNVEV (reference sequence). The CDR3 protein is CASSSGQVNEKLFF. Here the CDR3 DNA reads TGTGCCAGCAGTTCCGGACAGGTTAATGAAAAACTGTTTTTT.

J is TRBJ1-2 and V is TRBV28; 9 bases match TRBD1. CDR3 length: 14 amino acids. The trim removed 6 bases at V and 6 bases at J, leaving 8 bases unmatched. Germline V gene lookup returns CDR1 MDHEN and CDR2 SYDVKM. CDR3 DNA sequence: TGTGCCAGCAGGAGGGACAGGGCGAGGGATGGCTACACCTTC. It codes for CASRRDRARDGYTF.

V usage is TRBV6-5 and J usage is TRBJ1-1; 10 nucleotides agree with TRBD1. Germline V gene lookup returns CDR1 MNHEY and CDR2 SVGAGI. The CDR3 sequence is 16 residues long. J lost 3 bases, V lost 2 bases, and 6 bases had no gene match. The CDR3 spells CASSYALGTGDTEAFF. Here the CDR3 DNA reads TGTGCCAGCAGTTACGCCTTGGGGACAGGGGACACTGAAGCTTTCTTT.

V gene TRBV5-4 combines with J gene TRBJ2-7; TRBD2 matches 8 bases. Per germline, CDR1 SGHNT and CDR2 YYREEE (reference sequence). V lost 0 bases, J lost 3 bases, and 5 bases stayed unmatched. The CDR3 runs 15 residues. The CDR3 coding sequence is TGTGCCAGCAGCTTGGCGTCTAGCGGGCACTACGAGCAGTACTTC. Its translation: CASSLASSGHYEQYF.

This sequence joins TRBV5-1 and TRBJ2-7; TRBD1 might be the D (5 bases). The CDR3 has 16 residues. Germline assignment: CDR1 SGHRS and CDR2 YFSETQ. V lost 3 bases, J lost 6 bases, and 22 bases lay in between. CDR3: CASSSGLRQTLGEQYF. In nucleotides, the CDR3 is TGCGCCAGCAGCTCCGGGCTTCGACAGACCCTAGGCGAGCAGTACTTC.

The V gene is TRBV4-1, the J gene TRBJ2-1; D call uncertain. The CDR3 has 13 amino acids. Trimming left V 4 bases short and J 7 bases short, with 11 bases between. The germline V gene encodes CDR1 MGHRA and CDR2 YSYEKL. This chain's CDR3 is CASSPYFANEQFF. In DNA, the CDR3 is TGCGCCAGCAGCCCCTACTTCGCTAATGAGCAGTTCTTC.

This rearrangement joins TRBV4-1 to TRBJ1-2; D is unresolved. This CDR3 has 14 residues. Germline CDR1 and CDR2: MGHRA and YSYEKL. Trimming took off 1 base at V and 2 bases at J, with 8 bases between the two ends. The chain's CDR3 is CASSQVPQNYGYTF. The CDR3, as DNA: TGCGCCAGCAGCCAAGTCCCCCAAAACTATGGCTACACCTTC.